Described below is a single T cell receptor (beta chain) sequence and its context. These data are taken from a study of CD8 T cells in Susac syndrome. The V and J ends lost 0 bases and 5 bases, in that order; junction bases with no gene match: 4. The length of the CDR3 is 14 residues. Germline CDR1 and CDR2: SGDLS and YYNGEE. RNA, at about 0.5 to 1 ug, was reverse transcribed with random hexamers. TCRdb reanalysed the immunoSEQ multiplex PCR reads using MiXCR and keeps one entry per CDR3 protein. Of around 110,000 distinct CDR3 sequences in the sample, approximately 94% are singletons; the top ten hold roughly 0.43%.

The V and J genes are TRBV9 and TRBJ2-7; 8 bases map to TRBD1. The clonotype was recovered from a human donor with Susac syndrome. The sample taken for sequencing was CD8+ T cells from PBMCs. DNA for the CDR3: TGTGCCAGCAGCGTAGGGACAGGGATCAACGAGCAGTACTTC. Its translation: CASSVGTGINEQYF.